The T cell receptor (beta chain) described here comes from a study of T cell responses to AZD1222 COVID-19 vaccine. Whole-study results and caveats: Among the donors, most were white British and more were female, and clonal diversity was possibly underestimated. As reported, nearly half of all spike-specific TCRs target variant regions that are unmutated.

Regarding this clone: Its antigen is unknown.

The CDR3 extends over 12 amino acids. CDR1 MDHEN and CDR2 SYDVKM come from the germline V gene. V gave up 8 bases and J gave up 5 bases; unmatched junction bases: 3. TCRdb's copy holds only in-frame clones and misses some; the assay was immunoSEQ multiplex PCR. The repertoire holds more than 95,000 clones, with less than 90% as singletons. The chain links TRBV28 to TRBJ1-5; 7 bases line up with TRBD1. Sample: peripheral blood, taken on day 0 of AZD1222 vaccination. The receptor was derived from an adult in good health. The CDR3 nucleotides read TGTGCCAGCCGACAGGGAGATCAGCCCCAGCATTTT. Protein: CASRQGDQPQHF.